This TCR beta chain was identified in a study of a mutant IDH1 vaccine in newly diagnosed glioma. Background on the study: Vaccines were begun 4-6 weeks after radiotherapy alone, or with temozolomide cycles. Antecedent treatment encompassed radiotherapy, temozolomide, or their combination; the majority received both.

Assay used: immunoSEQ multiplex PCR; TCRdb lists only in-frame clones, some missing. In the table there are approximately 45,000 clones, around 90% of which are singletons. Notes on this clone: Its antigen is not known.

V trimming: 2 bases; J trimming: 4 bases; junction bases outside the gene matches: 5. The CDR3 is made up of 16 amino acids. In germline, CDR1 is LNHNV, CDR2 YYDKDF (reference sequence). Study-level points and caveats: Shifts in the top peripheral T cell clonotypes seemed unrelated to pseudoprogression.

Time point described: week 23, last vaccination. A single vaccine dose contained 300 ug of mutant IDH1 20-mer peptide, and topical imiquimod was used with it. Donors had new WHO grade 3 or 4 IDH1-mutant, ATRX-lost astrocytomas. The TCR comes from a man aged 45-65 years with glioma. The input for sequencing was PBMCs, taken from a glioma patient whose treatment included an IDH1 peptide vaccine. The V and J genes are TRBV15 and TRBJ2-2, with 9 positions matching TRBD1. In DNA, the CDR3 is TGTGCCACCAGCAGACCAGGGACAGGGTTCACCGGGGAGCTGTTTTTT. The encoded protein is CATSRPGTGFTGELFF.